Described below is a single T cell receptor (beta chain) sequence and its context. This entry is derived from a study of blood T cell repertoires in COVID-19. Study as a whole: Sources were T cells, B-cell-depleted T cells, or PBMCs; the material itself was cDNA or gDNA.

Recruits, aged roughly 18 to 100 years, lived in 24 US areas. The assay was immunoSEQ multiplex PCR, and TCRdb's table has in-frame clones only and misses some. This table holds about 130,000 clones, roughly 90% found once. Source material: PBMCs or T cells enriched from blood (not recorded which). The receptor comes from a woman between 50 and 59 years old who had recovered from COVID-19.

The CDR3 region has the DNA TGCGCCAGCAGCCTGTCTACCGCCCGTGCGCAGTTCTTC. Amino acids: CASSLSTARAQFF. The genes are TRBV5-1 and TRBJ2-1; no clear D gene. Trimming removed 4 bases at V and 12 bases at J, with 17 bases between. The CDR3 has 13 residues. The germline V gene encodes CDR1 SGHRS and CDR2 YFSETQ.